A single sample gave rise to the 32 T cell receptor beta chains below, sequenced in a study of response to subunit inactivated influenza vaccine. Each CDR3 protein gets one entry after TCRdb re-called the RT-PCR reads with MiXCR. This sample has about 500,000 distinct CDR3 sequences, with approximately 7.3% found just once. The sequencing used PBMCs from blood, collected 23 to 25 months after vaccination. The receptors shown here come from a man aged 45 to 70 who received an inactivated influenza vaccine.

The chain employs TRBV18 and TRBJ1-4; possible D gene TRBD1, 5 bases. Germline V gives CDR1 KGHSH, CDR2 LQKENI. There are 14 residues in the CDR3. V dropped 4 bases and J dropped 8 bases, with 14 bases sitting between them. As DNA, the CDR3 is TGTGCCAGCTCACAGGGACCTCCTAGGGAAAAACTGTTTTTT. Translating gives CASSQGPPREKLFF. Full variable domain (remainder filled in from reference TRBV18 and TRBJ1-4): NAGVMQNPRHLVRRRGQEARLRCSPMKGHSHVYWYRQLPEEGLKFMVYLQKENIIDESGMPKERFSAEFPKEGPSILRIQQVVRGDSAAYFCASSQGPPREKLFFGSGTQLSVL.

This clonotype has a handful of counts. V and J are TRBV16 and TRBJ1-1; D is uncertain. V lost 0 bases, J lost 6 bases, and 8 bases lay in between. This CDR3 has 13 residues. CDR1 and CDR2 (germline): KGHSY, FQNENV. The CDR3 loop reads CASSQSRHPEAFF. In DNA form, the CDR3 reads TGTGCCAGCAGCCAATCTAGACATCCTGAAGCTTTCTTT.

The table lists this clonotype with many counts. V usage is TRBV20-1 and J usage is TRBJ2-1; perhaps TRBD2 as D (7 bases). V lost 1 base, J lost 3 bases, and 13 bases lay in between. Per the germline V gene, CDR1 is DFQATT and CDR2 is SNEGSKA (reference sequence). This CDR3 comprises 15 residues. The CDR3 region is CSARVAGAFYNEQFF. The CDR3 coding sequence is TGCAGTGCTAGAGTTGCGGGGGCATTCTACAATGAGCAGTTCTTC.

This clonotype was observed a handful of times. V and J are TRBV7-9 and TRBJ1-4; D remains ambiguous. The CDR3 has 15 amino acids. Germline V gives CDR1 SEHNR, CDR2 FQNEAQ (reference sequence). V lost 0 bases, J lost 5 bases, and 10 bases lay in between. CDR3 amino acids: CASSLAVTPNEKLFF. The CDR3 coding sequence is TGTGCCAGCAGCTTAGCGGTTACTCCAAATGAAAAACTGTTTTTT. Full variable domain (remainder filled in from reference TRBV7-9 and TRBJ1-4): DTGVSQNPRHKITKRGQNVTFRCDPISEHNRLYWYRQTLGQGPEFLTYFQNEAQLEKSRLLSDRFSAERPKGSFSTLEIQRTEQGDSAMYLCASSLAVTPNEKLFFGSGTQLSVL.

This sequence joins TRBV20-1 and TRBJ2-2, with TRBD2 matching 9 bases. The germline V gene has CDR1 DFQATT and CDR2 SNEGSKA (reference sequence). V lost 3 bases and J lost 2; bases outside the gene matches: 4. The CDR3 has 15 residues. The CDR3 DNA follows: TGCAGTGCTAGTCTAGCGGGGAAAAACACCGGGGAGCTGTTTTTT. Translating it yields CSASLAGKNTGELFF.

The rearrangement uses TRBV5-1 and TRBJ1-1; D might be TRBD1 (6 bases). V lost 1 base, J lost 7 bases, and 20 bases lay in between. The CDR3 consists of 16 residues. In germline, CDR1 is SGHRS, CDR2 YFSETQ. The CDR3 DNA is TGCGCCAGCAGCTTGTACGCGAAACAGGGATCGGGTGAAGCTTTCTTT. This sequence encodes CASSLYAKQGSGEAFF.

This clonotype was counted between two and nine times. The chain has TRBV6-1 and TRBJ2-7; 9 nucleotides match TRBD1. Germline trimming cut 6 bases from V and 4 bases from J; bases unmatched to any gene: 7. This CDR3 region has 14 residues. Germline CDR1 is MNHNS and CDR2 is SASEGT. The DNA for the CDR3 is TGTGCCAGCAGAACGGACAGGGGTACGTACGAGCAGTACTTC. Protein sequence: CASRTDRGTYEQYF.

The rearrangement uses TRBV5-1 and TRBJ2-5; the match to TRBD2 covers 7 bases. Looked up from germline, CDR1 is SGHRS and CDR2 is YFSETQ. CDR3 length equals 17 residues. The trim removed 0 bases at V and 2 bases at J, leaving 10 bases unmatched. The CDR3 loop is CASSLGGFAGEQETQYF. CDR3 coding DNA: TGCGCCAGCAGCTTGGGGGGATTCGCGGGAGAACAAGAGACCCAGTACTTC.

This clonotype was detected many times. V usage is TRBV7-8 and J usage is TRBJ2-1, with unresolved D. V lost 5 bases, J lost 2 bases, and 13 bases lay in between. The CDR3 runs to 15 residues. Germline lookup yields CDR1 SGHVS and CDR2 FQNEAQ. DNA for the CDR3: TGTGCCAGCAGCAGTATTAGAACGCCCTACAATGAGCAGTTCTTC. Amino acids: CASSSIRTPYNEQFF.

V and J are TRBV18 and TRBJ1-1; D uncertain. Looked up from germline, CDR1 is KGHSH and CDR2 is LQKENI. V was pared by 2 bases and J by 1 base, with 8 bases between. The CDR3 has 14 residues. The CDR3 DNA reads as TGTGCCAGCTCACCATTTAGGAGGAACACTGAAGCTTTCTTT. Translating it yields CASSPFRRNTEAFF.

This clonotype has just a few counts. This may be a read error: a much more frequent sequence differs by one nucleotide. The J gene is TRBJ2-5, the V gene TRBV7-2; the match to TRBD2 covers 7 bases. V shed 4 bases and J 2 bases; nucleotides not matched to a gene: 1. CDR1 and CDR2 (germline): SGHTA, FQGNSA. The CDR3 sequence is 13 residues long. The CDR3 loop reads CASSWGGQETQYF. The CDR3 nucleotides are TGTGCCAGCAGCTGGGGGGGTCAAGAGACCCAGTACTTC.

This clonotype has more than one count but fewer than ten. The CDR3: CASSLGYPGQGDEQYF. The CDR3, as DNA: TGTGCCAGCAGTTTAGGGTACCCGGGACAGGGTGACGAGCAGTACTTC. The J gene is TRBJ2-7, the V gene TRBV12-3 or TRBV12-4, with 9 nucleotides matching TRBD1. Germline trimming cut 1 base from V and 5 bases from J; bases unmatched to any gene: 9. The CDR3 sequence is 16 residues long.

This clonotype has only a few counts. Here the CDR3 DNA reads TGCGCCAGCAGCCAAGATGTAGGGAACACTGAAGCTTTCTTT. Translation: CASSQDVGNTEAFF. The chain links TRBV4-3 to TRBJ1-1; D ambiguous. With 0 bases removed from V and 1 base from J, the gap between germline ends came to 6 bases. From germline, CDR1 is LGHNA and CDR2 YSLEER. The CDR3 length is 14 residues.

A remark on this clonotype: The junction and the germline gene differ at one end; a read error may be behind it. This chain uses TRBV10-3 with TRBJ2-5, with D perhaps matching TRBD2 (6 bases). The CDR3 sequence is 13 residues long. Germline values: CDR1 ENHRY, CDR2 SYGVKD. CDR3 bases: TGTGCCATCAGTGAAATAACCGGGACTGGTTCCCACTTC. Translation gives CAISEITGTGSHF.

V gene TRBV15 combines with J gene TRBJ2-1, with 14 bases aligning to TRBD2. V dropped 1 base and J dropped 7; count of bases not matched to a gene: 6. Germline CDR1 and CDR2: LNHNV and YYDKDF (reference sequence). The CDR3 contains 17 residues. The DNA for the CDR3 is TGTGCCACCAGCAGAGTACGAGGGACTAGCGGGAGTAATGAGCAGTTCTTC. Protein sequence: CATSRVRGTSGSNEQFF.

In its sample, this clonotype was seen a few times. This CDR3 is CASRGLAGTYEQYF. CDR3 in DNA: TGCGCCAGCAGGGGACTAGCGGGGACTTACGAGCAGTACTTC. The genes are TRBV10-2 and TRBJ2-7, with 13 positions matching TRBD2. CDR3 length: 14 amino acids. Losses at the gene ends were 6 bases for V and 4 bases for J; bases not matched to a gene: 3. CDR1 is WSHSY and CDR2 is SAAADI in the germline V gene.

This clonotype was recorded a few times. The chain links TRBV7-2 to TRBJ2-1; D is uncertain. With 1 base removed from V and 9 bases from J, the gap between germline ends came to 13 bases. This CDR3 comprises 14 residues. CDR1 SGHTA and CDR2 FQGNSA come from the germline V gene. The chain's CDR3 is CASSLGGWGGEQFF. The CDR3 region has the DNA TGTGCCAGCAGCTTAGGGGGTTGGGGTGGTGAGCAGTTCTTC.

Worth noting for this clonotype: The CDR3 end shows no conserved phenylalanine or tryptophan, and so a read error is likely. This chain links TRBV20-1 with TRBJ1-5, with 7 nucleotides matching TRBD1. The germline V gene encodes CDR1 DFQATT and CDR2 SNEGSKA (reference sequence). This CDR3 comprises 17 residues. J was trimmed by 0 bases and V by 6 bases; bases with no gene match: 14. The CDR3 DNA reads TGCAGTGCCCACAGGGGATTTGCCTCTTATAGCAATCAGCCCCAGCATTGT. Residues: CSAHRGFASYSNQPQHC.

This clonotype was seen a few times. The gene calls are TRBV4-1 and TRBJ1-3; D gene ambiguous. Trimming left V 3 bases short and J 2 bases short, with 11 bases between. This CDR3 comprises 15 residues. Germline CDR1 is MGHRA and CDR2 is YSYEKL. CDR3 loop: CASSHDFATGNTIYF. The CDR3 bases are TGCGCCAGCAGCCATGACTTTGCTACTGGAAACACCATATATTTT.

In nucleotides, the CDR3 is TGTGCCAGCACCACGGCTTGGGGAACTAATGAAAAACTGTTTTTT. Protein product: CASTTAWGTNEKLFF. The chain links TRBV6-1 to TRBJ1-4; no clear D. This CDR3 spans 15 amino acids. CDR1 and CDR2 from the germline V gene are MNHNS and SASEGT. The V end was cut by 7 bases, the J end by 1 base, with 13 bases between.

The chain carries TRBV6-2 or TRBV6-3 and TRBJ2-2; unclear D gene. This CDR3 has 12 amino acids. The germline CDR1 and CDR2 sequences are MNHEY and SVGEGT. V shed 6 bases and J shed 9 bases, with 11 bases lying between them. CDR3 loop: CASRFLIWELFF. The CDR3 DNA reads TGTGCCAGCAGATTTCTTATCTGGGAGCTGTTTTTT.

This clonotype was seen repeatedly, ten times or more. The chain links TRBV7-2 to TRBJ2-1; 7 positions agree with TRBD1. CDR3 length: 17 amino acids. The V and J ends lost 2 bases and 4 bases, in that order; junction bases with no gene match: 11. From germline, CDR1 is SGHTA and CDR2 FQGNSA. The DNA for the CDR3 is TGTGCCAGCAGCTTACGACCCGGGGCAGGGGGTTACAATGAGCAGTTCTTC. Translating it yields CASSLRPGAGGYNEQFF.

The table lists this clonotype with a few counts. This sequence joins TRBV12-3 or TRBV12-4 and TRBJ1-2; weak D call: TRBD1 (5 bases). This CDR3 is 16 amino acids long. V gave up 2 bases and J gave up 4 bases, with 17 bases separating them. CDR3 nucleotides: TGTGCCAGCAGTTTAATTAGGCCGGGACGGACCTATGGCTACACCTTC. Translated, it gives CASSLIRPGRTYGYTF.

This clonotype was detected many times. This sequence joins TRBV7-8 and TRBJ2-7, with 8 bases lining up with TRBD1. Trimming removed 5 bases from V and 3 bases from J; junction bases left unmatched: 12. CDR3 size: 16 residues. Germline V CDR1 and CDR2: SGHVS, FQNEAQ. CDR3 loop: CASSTQGQGIFYEQYF. The DNA for the CDR3 is TGTGCCAGCAGCACCCAAGGACAGGGAATTTTCTACGAGCAGTACTTC.

The genes are TRBV20-1 and TRBJ1-4; D ambiguous. This CDR3 comprises 12 residues. V lost 6 bases, J lost 6 bases, and 11 bases lay in between. The germline V gene has CDR1 DFQATT and CDR2 SNEGSKA (reference sequence). CDR3 bases: TGCAGTGCCATTTGGGGTTATGAAAAACTGTTTTTT. Amino acid sequence: CSAIWGYEKLFF.

This clonotype was seen repeatedly, ten times or more. J is TRBJ2-7 and V is TRBV4-2; TRBD2 is a possible D gene (5 bases). Germline lookup yields CDR1 LGHNA and CDR2 YNFKEQ. The CDR3 spans 14 residues. Trimming cost V 1 base and J 3 bases, with 10 bases left between them. CDR3 loop: CASSQGGIDYEQYF. CDR3 nucleotides: TGTGCCAGCAGCCAAGGAGGGATTGACTACGAGCAGTACTTC.

Many counts were recorded for this clonotype. The gene calls are TRBV20-1 and TRBJ2-4; tentatively, D is TRBD2 (5 bases). Germline-derived CDR1 and CDR2 are DFQATT and SNEGSKA (reference sequence). The CDR3 consists of 13 residues. V lost 4 bases and J lost 2, with 9 bases in between. Here the CDR3 DNA reads TGCAGTGCTACCCTCGGGACCAAAAACATTCAGTACTTC. Protein: CSATLGTKNIQYF.

This sequence joins TRBV4-2 and TRBJ2-1; TRBD1 aligns across 7 bases. CDR3 length: 13 residues. V was clipped by 0 bases and J by 10 bases; unmatched bases: 3. The germline gives CDR1 LGHNA, CDR2 YNFKEQ. Here the CDR3 reads CASSQEGGQEQFF. In DNA, the CDR3 is TGTGCCAGCAGCCAAGAAGGGGGACAGGAGCAGTTCTTC.

This clonotype was picked up a small number of times. The gene calls are TRBV6-5 and TRBJ2-3; 8 bases fit TRBD1. The CDR3 consists of 16 residues. Germline CDR1 reads MNHEY; CDR2 reads SVGAGI. J gave up 0 bases and V 0 bases, and 2 bases lay outside the gene matches. The CDR3 spells CASSYSTGASTDTQYF. In DNA, the CDR3 is TGTGCCAGCAGTTACTCGACAGGGGCGAGCACAGATACGCAGTATTTT.

This clonotype turned up a few times. V usage is TRBV7-2 and J usage is TRBJ1-1; D unclear. CDR3 size: 13 residues. V dropped 1 base and J dropped 6 bases, with 9 bases sitting between them. Per the germline V gene, CDR1 is SGHTA and CDR2 is FQGNSA. CDR3 in amino acids: CASSLELTAEAFF. CDR3 bases: TGTGCCAGCAGCTTAGAGTTGACCGCTGAAGCTTTCTTT.

The chain links TRBV29-1 to TRBJ2-1; no clear D gene. The CDR3 consists of 12 residues. Per the germline V gene, CDR1 is SQVTM and CDR2 is ANQGSEA. The V gene lost 4 bases and the J gene lost 2 bases, with 6 bases spanning the gap. DNA of the CDR3: TGCAGCGTTGTGTGGGCCTACAATGAGCAGTTCTTC. This sequence encodes CSVVWAYNEQFF.

Many counts were recorded for this clonotype. The V gene is TRBV5-6, the J gene TRBJ2-4; TRBD2 might be the D (6 bases). The CDR3 spans 15 residues. V was clipped by 2 bases and J by 8 bases, with 17 bases between them. The germline gives CDR1 SGHDT, CDR2 YYEEEE. CDR3 nucleotides: TGTGCCAGCAGCTTCTTTTCTGGGGGGAACCACATTCAGTACTTC. Translated: CASSFFSGGNHIQYF.